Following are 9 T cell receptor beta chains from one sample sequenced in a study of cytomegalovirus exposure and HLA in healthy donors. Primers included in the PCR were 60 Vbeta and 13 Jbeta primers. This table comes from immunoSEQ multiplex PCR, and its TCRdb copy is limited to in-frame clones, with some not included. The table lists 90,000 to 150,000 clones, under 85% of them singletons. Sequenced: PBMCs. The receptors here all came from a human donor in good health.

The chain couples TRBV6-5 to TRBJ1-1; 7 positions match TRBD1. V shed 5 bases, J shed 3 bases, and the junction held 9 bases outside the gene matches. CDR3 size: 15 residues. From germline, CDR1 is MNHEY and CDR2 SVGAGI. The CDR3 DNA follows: TGTGCCAGCAGTGCTCGACAGGGAAAAGACACTGAAGCTTTCTTT. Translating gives CASSARQGKDTEAFF.

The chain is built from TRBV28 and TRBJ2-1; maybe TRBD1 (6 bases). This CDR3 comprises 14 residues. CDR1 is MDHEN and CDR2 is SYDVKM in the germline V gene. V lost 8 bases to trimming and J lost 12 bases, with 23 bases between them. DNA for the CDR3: TGTGCCAGCTCCCAGGACAGACCCCTCTTAGGGCAGTTCTTC. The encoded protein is CASSQDRPLLGQFF.

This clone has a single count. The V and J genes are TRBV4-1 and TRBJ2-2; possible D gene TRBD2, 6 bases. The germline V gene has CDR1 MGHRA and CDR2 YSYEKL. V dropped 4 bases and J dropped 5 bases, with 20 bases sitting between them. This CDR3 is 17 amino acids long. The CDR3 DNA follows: TGCGCCAGCAGCCTTCAGATGGCGGGAAGGTATACCGGGGAGCTGTTTTTT. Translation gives CASSLQMAGRYTGELFF.

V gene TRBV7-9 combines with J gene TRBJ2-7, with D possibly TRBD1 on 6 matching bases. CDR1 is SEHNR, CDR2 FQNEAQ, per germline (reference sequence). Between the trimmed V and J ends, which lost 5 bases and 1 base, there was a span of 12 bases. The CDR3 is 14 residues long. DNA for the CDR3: TGTGCCAGCAGCAACGACAGGCTTTCCTACGAGCAGTACTTC. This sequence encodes CASSNDRLSYEQYF.

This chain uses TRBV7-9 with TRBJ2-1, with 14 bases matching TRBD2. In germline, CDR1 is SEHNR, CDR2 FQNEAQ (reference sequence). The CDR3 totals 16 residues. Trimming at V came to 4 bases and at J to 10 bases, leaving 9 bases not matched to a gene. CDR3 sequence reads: CASSSPTSGRAGEQFF. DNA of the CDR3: TGTGCCAGCAGCTCTCCGACTAGCGGGAGGGCCGGCGAGCAGTTCTTC. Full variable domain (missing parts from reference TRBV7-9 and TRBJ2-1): DTGVSQNPRHKITKRGQNVTFRCDPISEHNRLYWYRQTLGQGPEFLTYFQNEAQLEKSRLLSDRFSAERPKGSFSTLEIQRTEQGDSAMYLCASSSPTSGRAGEQFFGPGTRLTVL.

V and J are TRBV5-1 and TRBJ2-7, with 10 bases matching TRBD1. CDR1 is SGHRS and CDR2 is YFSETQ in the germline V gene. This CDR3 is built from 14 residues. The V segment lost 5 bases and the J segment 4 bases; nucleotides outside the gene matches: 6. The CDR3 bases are TGCGCCAGCAGTAGTGGGGACAGGGGTTACGAGCAGTACTTC. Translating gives CASSSGDRGYEQYF.

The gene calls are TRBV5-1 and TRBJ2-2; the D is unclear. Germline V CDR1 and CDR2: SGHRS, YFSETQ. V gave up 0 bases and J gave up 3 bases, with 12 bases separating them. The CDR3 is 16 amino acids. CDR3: CASSLGVPGYTGELFF. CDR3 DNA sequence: TGCGCCAGCAGCTTGGGCGTCCCCGGGTACACCGGGGAGCTGTTTTTT.

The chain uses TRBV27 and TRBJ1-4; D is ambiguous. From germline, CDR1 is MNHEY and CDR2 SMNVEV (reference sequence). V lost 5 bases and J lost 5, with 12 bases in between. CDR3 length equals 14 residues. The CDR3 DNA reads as TGTGCCAGCAGTATGAGGGCATTAAATGAAAAACTGTTTTTT. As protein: CASSMRALNEKLFF.

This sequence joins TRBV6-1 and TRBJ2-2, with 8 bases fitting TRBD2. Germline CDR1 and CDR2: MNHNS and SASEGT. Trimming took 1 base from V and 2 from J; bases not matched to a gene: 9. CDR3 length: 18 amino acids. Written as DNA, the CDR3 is TGTGCCAGCAGTGAAGTGGCAAGGCTAGCGGGTAACACCGGGGAGCTGTTTTTT. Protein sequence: CASSEVARLAGNTGELFF.